One sample yielded the 2 T cell receptor beta chains listed below, sequenced in a study of blood T cell repertoires in COVID-19. TCRdb's table, derived via immunoSEQ multiplex PCR, lists solely in-frame clones and lacks some. The data show some 340,000 clones, 90% to 95% seen once. The sample taken for sequencing was PBMCs or T cells enriched from blood (not recorded which). These receptors were obtained from a woman in her 30s who had been exposed to COVID-19.

The genes are TRBV5-1 and TRBJ1-1, with TRBD1 matching over 7 bases. The ends lost 3 bases at V and 4 bases at J; junction bases unmatched: 3. Germline V CDR1 and CDR2: SGHRS, YFSETQ. The CDR3 runs to 13 residues. CDR3 DNA sequence: TGCGCCAGCAGCTCACAGGGGAGCACTGAAGCTTTCTTT. It yields the protein CASSSQGSTEAFF.

This sequence joins TRBV5-1 and TRBJ2-7, with a weak D call TRBD2 (5 bases). V gave up 0 bases and J gave up 6 bases, with 10 bases separating them. The CDR3 sequence is 13 residues long. Germline V gene data show CDR1 as SGHRS and CDR2 as YFSETQ. CDR3 DNA: TGCGCCAGCAGCTTGGGTGCCGGAGGCGAGCAGTACTTC. Amino acid sequence: CASSLGAGGEQYF.